These 18 T cell receptor beta chains share one sample of origin, sequenced in a study of blood T cell repertoires in COVID-19. Sequencing used immunoSEQ multiplex PCR; TCRdb keeps in-frame clones, though not all of them. The sample includes some 200,000 clones, around 87% of them seen just once. What was sequenced was PBMCs or T cells enriched from blood (not recorded which). These receptor sequences come from a young woman who had recovered from COVID-19.

Concerning this clone itself: Other DNA sequences from this sample encode an identical CDR3 as well. The V call is TRBV19, the J call TRBJ1-2; D may be TRBD1 (6 bases). This CDR3 region has 13 residues. Germline CDR1 is LNHDA and CDR2 is SQIVND (reference sequence). V was clipped by 0 bases and J by 7 bases, with 9 bases between them. The CDR3 sequence: CASSIEGAGGYTF. CDR3 nucleotide sequence: TGTGCCAGTAGTATAGAGGGGGCCGGTGGCTACACCTTC.

V gene TRBV19 combines with J gene TRBJ1-2, with D maybe TRBD1 (5 bases). The CDR3 covers 16 residues. Trimming took 6 bases from V and 0 from J, leaving 17 bases between them. Germline V lookup: CDR1 LNHDA, CDR2 SQIVND (reference sequence). The CDR3 reads CASSTYPDSSNYGYTF. The DNA for the CDR3 is TGTGCCAGTAGCACCTACCCAGACAGCTCTAACTATGGCTACACCTTC.

The J gene is TRBJ1-1, the V gene TRBV30; a weak D match, TRBD1 (5 bases). CDR3 length: 11 amino acids. In germline, CDR1 is GTSNPN, CDR2 SVGIG (reference sequence). V lost 5 bases, J lost 10 bases, and 14 bases lay in between. CDR3 sequence: CAWGEWGGAFF. CDR3 DNA: TGTGCCTGGGGGGAGTGGGGGGGAGCTTTCTTT. Looking up the rest from reference TRBV30 and TRBJ1-1 gives the full variable domain: SQTIHQWPATLVQPVGSPLSLECTVEGTSNPNLYWYRQAAGRGLQLLFYSVGIGQISSEVPQNLSASRPQDRQFILSSKKLLLSDSGFYLCAWGEWGGAFFGQGTRLTVV.

This clone came up once. CDR3 sequence (DNA): TGTGCCAGCAGCCGGGACAGGGGTCCCGCTAACTATGGCTACACCTTC. Protein: CASSRDRGPANYGYTF. The V and J genes are TRBV11-2 and TRBJ1-2, with 10 bases lining up with TRBD1. This CDR3 has 16 amino acids. Germline V gene data show CDR1 as SGHAT and CDR2 as FQNNGV. V shed 5 bases, J shed 0 bases, and the junction held 6 bases outside the gene matches. Full variable domain (outside the CDR3, taken from reference TRBV11-2 and TRBJ1-2): EAGVAQSPRYKIIEKRQSVAFWCNPISGHATLYWYQQILGQGPKLLIQFQNNGVVDDSQLPKDRFSAERLKGVDSTLKIQPAKLEDSAVYLCASSRDRGPANYGYTFGSGTRLTVV.

This chain joins TRBV30 and TRBJ1-5, with TRBD1 as a possible D gene (6 bases). Trimming took off 2 bases at V and 4 bases at J, with 9 bases between the two ends. CDR3 size: 13 residues. Germline CDR1 reads GTSNPN; CDR2 reads SVGIG (reference sequence). CDR3 DNA: TGTGCCTGGAGTATTCAGGGGAATCAGCCCCAGCATTTT. This encodes CAWSIQGNQPQHF.

The CDR3 protein is CASSHPSRGAGNTIYF. The CDR3 DNA reads as TGCGCCAGCAGCCATCCTTCCAGGGGAGCTGGAAACACCATATATTTT. The rearrangement uses TRBV4-1 and TRBJ1-3, with D perhaps matching TRBD1 (6 bases). From germline, CDR1 is MGHRA and CDR2 YSYEKL. V lost 3 bases to trimming and J lost 2 bases, with 14 bases between them. The CDR3 runs to 16 residues.

This chain links TRBV24-1 with TRBJ1-4, with TRBD1 matching 7 bases. Germline CDR1 reads KGHDR; CDR2 reads SFDVKD. The CDR3 has 15 amino acids. With 6 bases clipped from V and 6 bases from J, the junction kept 9 bases outside the gene matches. CDR3 sequence: CATSTSGTADEKLFF. The CDR3 DNA reads as TGTGCCACCAGTACTTCCGGGACAGCGGATGAAAAACTGTTTTTT.

This clone is a singleton in its sample. The chain employs TRBV19 and TRBJ2-2, with 10 bases that match TRBD2. J was trimmed by 5 bases and V by 5 bases; bases with no gene match: 11. This CDR3 region has 17 residues. The germline gives CDR1 LNHDA, CDR2 SQIVND (reference sequence). CDR3 coding DNA: TGTGCCAGTAGTGGTAGCGGGGGGCAAATCCGGACCGGGGAGCTGTTTTTT. It codes for CASSGSGGQIRTGELFF.

The chain employs TRBV5-4 and TRBJ2-3, with 11 bases that match TRBD2. V shed 3 bases and J 0 bases; nucleotides not matched to a gene: 9. Germline CDR1 SGHNT, CDR2 YYREEE (reference sequence). The CDR3 has 18 residues. As DNA, the CDR3 is TGTGCCAGCAGCTCGGGACTAGCGGCTATTACTAGCACAGATACGCAGTATTTT. Amino acids: CASSSGLAAITSTDTQYF.

This clone occurred a few times. The rearrangement uses TRBV9 and TRBJ2-2; perhaps TRBD2 as D (5 bases). The V end was cut by 0 bases, the J end by 0 bases, with 6 bases between. The germline V gene has CDR1 SGDLS and CDR2 YYNGEE. This CDR3 spans 15 amino acids. DNA of the CDR3: TGTGCCAGCAGCGTAGGAGCGGCGAACACCGGGGAGCTGTTTTTT. It codes for CASSVGAANTGELFF. Supplemented by reference TRBV9 and TRBJ2-2, the full variable domain reads DSGVTQTPKHLITATGQRVTLRCSPRSGDLSVYWYQQSLDQGLQFLIQYYNGEERAKGNILERFSAQQFPDLHSELNLSSLELGDSALYFCASSVGAANTGELFFGEGSRLTVL.

The chain joins TRBV4-2 to TRBJ2-3; TRBD1 matches 7 bases. The V gene's germline CDR1 is LGHNA and CDR2 YNFKEQ. This CDR3 comprises 16 residues. After removal of 4 bases from V and 2 bases from J, the junction contained 9 bases not matched to a gene. CDR3 protein: CASSLEDRPLTDTQYF. The CDR3 region has the DNA TGTGCCAGCAGCCTTGAGGACAGGCCTCTCACAGATACGCAGTATTTT.

The chain links TRBV19 to TRBJ1-1; the match to TRBD1 covers 10 bases. Germline loops: CDR1 LNHDA, CDR2 SQIVND (reference sequence). V trimming: 9 bases; J trimming: 1 base; junction bases outside the gene matches: 11. The CDR3 is 16 residues long. The CDR3, as DNA: TGTGCCAGCGAGCCGGGACAGGGGATAGGGAACACTGAAGCTTTCTTT. Its translation: CASEPGQGIGNTEAFF.

The rearrangement uses TRBV5-1 and TRBJ2-2, with 14 nucleotides matching TRBD2. This CDR3 spans 16 amino acids. The V gene end was trimmed by 5 bases and the J gene end by 5 bases; junction bases not matched to a gene: 5. Germline-derived CDR1 and CDR2 are SGHRS and YFSETQ. The CDR3 spells CASSPGTSGRTGELFF. CDR3 DNA sequence: TGCGCCAGCAGTCCCGGGACTAGCGGGAGAACCGGGGAGCTGTTTTTT.

J is TRBJ1-5 and V is TRBV2; 10 bases match TRBD1. The CDR3 loop spans 16 amino acids. Germline V gives CDR1 SNHLY, CDR2 FYNNEI. Losses at the gene ends were 3 bases for V and 2 bases for J; bases not matched to a gene: 4. The CDR3 region has the DNA TGTGCCAGCAGTGAGGGGACAGGGGCGCGCAATCAGCCCCAGCATTTT. Translated: CASSEGTGARNQPQHF. Complete variable domain (other parts from reference TRBV2 and TRBJ1-5): EPEVTQTPSHQVTQMGQEVILRCVPISNHLYFYWYRQILGQKVEFLVSFYNNEISEKSEIFDDQFSVERPDGSNFTLKIRSTKLEDSAMYFCASSEGTGARNQPQHFGDGTRLSIL.

The chain links TRBV11-2 to TRBJ2-1; D remains unclear. Germline-derived CDR1 and CDR2 are SGHAT and FQNNGV. The CDR3 loop spans 13 amino acids. Trimming cost V 1 base and J 6 bases, with 7 bases left between them. This chain's CDR3 is CASSLAHSNEQFF. The CDR3 DNA sequence: TGTGCCAGCAGCTTAGCCCATAGCAATGAGCAGTTCTTC.

As DNA, the CDR3 is TGTGCCAGTAGGGCAGGGGGTCGGGGGAATCAGCCCCAGCATTTT. Its protein product is CASRAGGRGNQPQHF. This sequence joins TRBV19 and TRBJ1-5, with 7 bases fitting TRBD1. With V trimmed by 6 bases and J by 4 bases, 9 bases remained unmatched. Germline assignment: CDR1 LNHDA and CDR2 SQIVND (reference sequence). This CDR3 contains 15 residues.

The V and J genes are TRBV7-9 and TRBJ2-7; D not certain. Germline-derived CDR1 and CDR2 are SEHNR and FQNEAQ (reference sequence). This CDR3 region has 16 residues. Trimming took 4 bases from V and 6 from J, leaving 22 bases between them. The DNA of the CDR3 is TGTGCCAGCAGCTCCGGGTTTTTCGGCATTACTTTCGAGCAGTACTTC. This encodes CASSSGFFGITFEQYF.

This chain uses TRBV9 with TRBJ2-1, with TRBD1 matching 8 bases. CDR1 and CDR2 (germline): SGDLS, YYNGEE. V was clipped by 4 bases and J by 3 bases; unmatched bases: 6. The CDR3 runs 15 residues. Here the CDR3 reads CASSPRQGRYNEQFF. The DNA of the CDR3 is TGTGCCAGCAGCCCCCGACAGGGGCGCTACAATGAGCAGTTCTTC.